Listed here are 12 T cell receptor beta chains from one sample, sequenced in a study of CD8 T cells in cerebrospinal fluid in Alzheimer's disease. TCRdb re-called the 10x single-cell sequencing reads, yielding one record per CDR3 amino acid sequence without DNA. The sample data list about 360 distinct CDR3 sequences. Sequencing was done on a sample of cerebrospinal fluid. The receptors stem from a human donor with mild cognitive impairment.

The chain carries TRBV10-2 and TRBJ2-1. Per the germline V gene, CDR1 is WSHSY and CDR2 is SAAADI. This CDR3 is 14 amino acids long. The CDR3 here is CASRGSGPYNEQFF.

This clonotype is identified as medium-sized from frequency. The rearrangement links TRBV30 to TRBJ1-4. The CDR3 length is 14 residues. Germline assignment: CDR1 GTSNPN and CDR2 SVGIG (reference sequence). CDR3 loop: CAWSVLTASGKLFF. The full variable domain, in which reference TRBV30 and TRBJ1-4 provide the parts outside the CDR3, is SQTIHQWPATLVQPVGSPLSLECTVEGTSNPNLYWYRQAAGRGLQLLFYSVGIGQISSEVPQNLSASRPQDRQFILSSKKLLLSDSGFYLCAWSVLTASGKLFFGSGTQLSVL.

This clonotype is large by frequency. The chain recombines TRBV10-2 with TRBJ1-1. Germline V gene lookup returns CDR1 WSHSY and CDR2 SAAADI. This CDR3 has 13 residues. CDR3: CASSESGVSEAFF.

This sequence joins TRBV29-1 and TRBJ2-1; TCRdb picks TRBD2, but there is no DNA to check that call. The CDR3 spans 12 residues. From germline, CDR1 is SQVTM and CDR2 ANQGSEA. Here the CDR3 reads CSVLAGGAEQFF.

This clonotype is large by frequency. The genes are TRBV2 and TRBJ1-3; TCRdb indicates TRBD1, and absent DNA this call remains unverified. Germline CDR1 reads SNHLY; CDR2 reads FYNNEI. This CDR3 is built from 14 residues. CDR3 sequence: CASMGVADRNTIYF.

This clonotype is identified as medium-sized (0.01 to 0.1%) from frequency. The gene calls are TRBV27 and TRBJ2-2; the D call from TCRdb, TRBD2, cannot be confirmed without DNA. This CDR3 contains 15 residues. Germline V gene data show CDR1 as MNHEY and CDR2 as SMNVEV (reference sequence). CDR3 residues: CASSGLAGGFGELFF.

Judged by frequency, this clonotype is large (0.1 to 1%). The chain recombines TRBV28 with TRBJ2-4. Germline loops: CDR1 MDHEN, CDR2 SYDVKM. The CDR3 extends over 12 amino acids. CDR3 sequence reads: CASSSAQNIQYF. The variable domain in full, completed from reference TRBV28 and TRBJ2-4, reads DVKVTQSSRYLVKRTGEKVFLECVQDMDHENMFWYRQDPGLGLRLIYFSYDVKMKEKGDIPEGYSVSREKKERFSLILESASTNQTSMYLCASSSAQNIQYFGAGTRLSVL.

This clonotype registers large by frequency. The V call is TRBV14, the J call TRBJ2-1; checking the TCRdb D call of TRBD1 is not possible without DNA. The CDR3 has 16 residues. Looked up from germline, CDR1 is SGHDN and CDR2 is FVKESK. The CDR3 loop reads CASSPFLQGTGNEQFF.

This clonotype registers large by frequency. V and J are TRBV7-9 and TRBJ2-5. The CDR3 contains 12 residues. Germline V gene lookup returns CDR1 SEHNR and CDR2 FQNEAQ (reference sequence). CDR3 protein: CASSFSQETQYF.

This clonotype is called large (0.1 to 1%) based on its frequency. This sequence joins TRBV5-1 and TRBJ1-1; TCRdb's D call, TRBD1, is unchecked because there is no DNA. The germline V gene encodes CDR1 SGHRS and CDR2 YFSETQ. This CDR3 has 14 residues. The chain's CDR3 is CASSPGTGNTEAFF.

By frequency, this clonotype registers medium-sized (0.01 to 0.1%). V is TRBV5-1 and J is TRBJ2-3. Germline V gives CDR1 SGHRS, CDR2 YFSETQ. This CDR3 region has 15 residues. CDR3 sequence reads: CASSMGLLATDTQYF.

This clonotype is identified as large from frequency. The genes are TRBV3-1 and TRBJ2-1; TCRdb selects TRBD2, and the lack of DNA leaves this call unchecked. Germline V gene sequence: CDR1 LGHDT, CDR2 YNNKEL (reference sequence). The CDR3 contains 18 residues. The CDR3 reads CASSHWTSGRNTWNEQFF.